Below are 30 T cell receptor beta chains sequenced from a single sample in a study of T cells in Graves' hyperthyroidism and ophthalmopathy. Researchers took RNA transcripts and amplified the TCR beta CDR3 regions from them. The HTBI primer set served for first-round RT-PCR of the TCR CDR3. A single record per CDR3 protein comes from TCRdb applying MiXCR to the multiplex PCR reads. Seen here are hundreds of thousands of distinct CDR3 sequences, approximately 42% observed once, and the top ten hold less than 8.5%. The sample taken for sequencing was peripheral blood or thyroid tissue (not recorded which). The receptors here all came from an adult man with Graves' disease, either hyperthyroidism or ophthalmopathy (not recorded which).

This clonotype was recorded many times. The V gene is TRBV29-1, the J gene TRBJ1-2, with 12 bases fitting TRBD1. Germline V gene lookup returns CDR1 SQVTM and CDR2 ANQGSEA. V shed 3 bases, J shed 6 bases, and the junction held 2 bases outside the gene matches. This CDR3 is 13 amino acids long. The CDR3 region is CSVEGQGANGYTF. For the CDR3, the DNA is TGCAGCGTTGAGGGACAGGGGGCGAATGGCTACACCTTC.

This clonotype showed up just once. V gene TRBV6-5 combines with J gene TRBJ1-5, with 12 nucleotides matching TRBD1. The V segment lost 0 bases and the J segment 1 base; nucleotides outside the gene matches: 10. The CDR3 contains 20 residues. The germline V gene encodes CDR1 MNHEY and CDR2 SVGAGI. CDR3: CASSYSVGTGGSGSNQPQHF. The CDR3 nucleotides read TGTGCCAGCAGTTACTCGGTGGGGACAGGGGGCAGCGGGAGCAATCAGCCCCAGCATTTT.

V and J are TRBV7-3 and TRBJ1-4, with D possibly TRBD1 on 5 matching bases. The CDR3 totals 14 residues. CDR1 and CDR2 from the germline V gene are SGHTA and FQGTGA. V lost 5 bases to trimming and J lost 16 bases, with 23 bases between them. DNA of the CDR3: TGTGCCAGCAGCCGACTCGGGACTAGCGGGCGACGGTTTTTT. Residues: CASSRLGTSGRRFF.

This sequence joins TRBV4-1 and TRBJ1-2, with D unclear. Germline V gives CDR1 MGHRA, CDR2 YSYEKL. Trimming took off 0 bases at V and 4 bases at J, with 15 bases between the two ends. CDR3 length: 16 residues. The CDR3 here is CASSQDAHQIAYGYTF. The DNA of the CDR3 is TGCGCCAGCAGCCAAGATGCCCACCAGATCGCCTATGGCTACACCTTC.

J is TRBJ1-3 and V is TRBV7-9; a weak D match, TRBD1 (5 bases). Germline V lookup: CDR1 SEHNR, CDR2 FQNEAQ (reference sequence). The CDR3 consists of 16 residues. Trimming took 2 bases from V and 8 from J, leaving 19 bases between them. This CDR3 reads CASSLKGGGPGYTIYF. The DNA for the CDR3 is TGTGCCAGCAGCTTAAAAGGTGGGGGTCCTGGCTACACCATATATTTT.

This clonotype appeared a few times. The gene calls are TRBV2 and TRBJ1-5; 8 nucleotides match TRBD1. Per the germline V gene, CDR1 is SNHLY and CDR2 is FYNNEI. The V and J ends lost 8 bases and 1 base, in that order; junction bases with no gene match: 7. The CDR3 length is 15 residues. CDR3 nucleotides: TGTGCCAGCTCACAGGGGGAGAGGAGCAATCAGCCCCAGCATTTT. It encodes CASSQGERSNQPQHF.

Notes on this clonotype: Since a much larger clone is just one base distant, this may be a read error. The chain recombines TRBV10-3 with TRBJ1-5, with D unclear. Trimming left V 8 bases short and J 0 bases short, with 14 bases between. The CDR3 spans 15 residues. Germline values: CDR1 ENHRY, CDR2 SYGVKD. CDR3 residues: CAIEEQAFSNQPQHF. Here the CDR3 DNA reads TGTGCCATCGAGGAGCAGGCTTTTAGCAATCAGCCCCAGCATTTT.

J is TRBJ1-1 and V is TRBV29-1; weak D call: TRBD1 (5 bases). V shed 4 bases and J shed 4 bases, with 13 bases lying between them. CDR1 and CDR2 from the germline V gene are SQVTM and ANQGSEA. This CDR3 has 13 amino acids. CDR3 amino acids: CSVAGRASTEAFF. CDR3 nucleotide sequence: TGCAGCGTTGCGGGACGAGCGAGCACTGAAGCTTTCTTT.

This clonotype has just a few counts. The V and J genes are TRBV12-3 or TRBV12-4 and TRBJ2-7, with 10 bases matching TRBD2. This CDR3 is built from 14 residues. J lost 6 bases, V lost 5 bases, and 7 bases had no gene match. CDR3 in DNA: TGTGCCAGCAGTCCTAGCGGGAGAGGGCCCGAGCAGTACTTC. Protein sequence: CASSPSGRGPEQYF.

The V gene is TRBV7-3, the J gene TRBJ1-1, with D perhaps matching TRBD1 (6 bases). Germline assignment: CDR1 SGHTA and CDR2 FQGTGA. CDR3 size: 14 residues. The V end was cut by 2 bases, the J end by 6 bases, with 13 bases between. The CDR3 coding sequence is TGTGCCAGCAGCTTACTCGGGGGGGCGGCTGAAGCTTTCTTT. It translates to CASSLLGGAAEAFF.

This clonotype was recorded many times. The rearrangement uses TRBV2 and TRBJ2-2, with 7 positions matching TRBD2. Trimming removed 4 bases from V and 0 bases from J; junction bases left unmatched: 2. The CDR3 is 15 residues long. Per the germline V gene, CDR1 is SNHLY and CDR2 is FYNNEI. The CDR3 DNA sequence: TGTGCCAGCAGTGGGGCGGGGGCGAACACCGGGGAGCTGTTTTTT. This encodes CASSGAGANTGELFF.

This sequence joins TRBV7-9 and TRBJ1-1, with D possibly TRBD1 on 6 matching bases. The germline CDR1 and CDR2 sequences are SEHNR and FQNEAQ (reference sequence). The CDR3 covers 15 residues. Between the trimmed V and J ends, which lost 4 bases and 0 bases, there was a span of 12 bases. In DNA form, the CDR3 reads TGTGCCAGCAGCTCCCCAGGGGCCCTGAACACTGAAGCTTTCTTT. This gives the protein CASSSPGALNTEAFF.

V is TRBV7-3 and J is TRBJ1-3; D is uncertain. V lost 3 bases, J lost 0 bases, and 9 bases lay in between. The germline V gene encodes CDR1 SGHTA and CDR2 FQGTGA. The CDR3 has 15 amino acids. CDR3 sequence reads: CASSFGRISGNTIYF. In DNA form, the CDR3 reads TGTGCCAGCAGCTTTGGACGGATCTCTGGAAACACCATATATTTT.

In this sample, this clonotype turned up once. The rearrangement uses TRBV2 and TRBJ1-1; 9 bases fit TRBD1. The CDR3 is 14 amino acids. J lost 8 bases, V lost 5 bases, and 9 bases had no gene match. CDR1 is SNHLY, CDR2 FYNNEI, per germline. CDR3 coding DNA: TGTGCCAGCAGTTCACGGGACAGGGCCACGGAAGCTTTCTTT. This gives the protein CASSSRDRATEAFF.

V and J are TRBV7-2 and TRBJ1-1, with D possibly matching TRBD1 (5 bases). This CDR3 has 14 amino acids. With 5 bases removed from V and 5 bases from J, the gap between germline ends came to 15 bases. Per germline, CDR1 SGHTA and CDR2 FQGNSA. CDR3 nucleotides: TGTGCCAGCAGCGTTGATGACGGGGCGACTGAAGCTTTCTTT. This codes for CASSVDDGATEAFF. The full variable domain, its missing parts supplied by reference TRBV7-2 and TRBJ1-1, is GAGVSQSPSNKVTEKGKDVELRCDPISGHTALYWYRQSLGQGLEFLIYFQGNSAPDKSGLPSDRFSAERTGGSVSTLTIQRTQQEDSAVYLCASSVDDGATEAFFGQGTRLTVV.

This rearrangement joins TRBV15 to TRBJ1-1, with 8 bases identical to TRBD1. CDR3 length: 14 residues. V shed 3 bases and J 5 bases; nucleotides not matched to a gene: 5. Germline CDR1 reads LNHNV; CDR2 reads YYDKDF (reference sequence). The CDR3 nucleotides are TGTGCCACCAGCAGTACGACAGGGGAAACTGAAGCTTTCTTT. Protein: CATSSTTGETEAFF. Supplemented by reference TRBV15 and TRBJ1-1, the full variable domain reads DAMVIQNPRYQVTQFGKPVTLSCSQTLNHNVMYWYQQKSSQAPKLLFHYYDKDFNNEADTPDNFQSRRPNTSFCFLDIRSPGLGDTAMYLCATSSTTGETEAFFGQGTRLTVV.

This chain's CDR3 is CASSIALRDRTYEQYF. The CDR3 DNA reads TGTGCCAGTAGCATCGCCCTTAGGGACAGAACCTACGAGCAGTACTTC. V is TRBV19 and J is TRBJ2-7; 7 positions agree with TRBD1. This CDR3 region has 16 residues. Trimming took 6 bases from V and 2 from J; bases not matched to a gene: 13. Germline CDR1 and CDR2: LNHDA and SQIVND (reference sequence).

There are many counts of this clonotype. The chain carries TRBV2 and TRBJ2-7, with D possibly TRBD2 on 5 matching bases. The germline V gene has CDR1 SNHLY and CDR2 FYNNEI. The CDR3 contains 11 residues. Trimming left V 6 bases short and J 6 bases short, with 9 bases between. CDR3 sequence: CASRAAGEQYF. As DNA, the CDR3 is TGTGCCAGCAGAGCCGCGGGCGAGCAGTACTTC.

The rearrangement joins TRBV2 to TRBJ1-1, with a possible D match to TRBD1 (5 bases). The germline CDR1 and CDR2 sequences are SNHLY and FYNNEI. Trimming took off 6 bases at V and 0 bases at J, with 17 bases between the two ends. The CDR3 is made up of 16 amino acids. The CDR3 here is CASSLIGDRLNTEAFF. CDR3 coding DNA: TGTGCCAGCAGCTTAATAGGGGATAGGCTGAACACTGAAGCTTTCTTT. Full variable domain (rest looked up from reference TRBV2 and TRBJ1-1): EPEVTQTPSHQVTQMGQEVILRCVPISNHLYFYWYRQILGQKVEFLVSFYNNEISEKSEIFDDQFSVERPDGSNFTLKIRSTKLEDSAMYFCASSLIGDRLNTEAFFGQGTRLTVV.

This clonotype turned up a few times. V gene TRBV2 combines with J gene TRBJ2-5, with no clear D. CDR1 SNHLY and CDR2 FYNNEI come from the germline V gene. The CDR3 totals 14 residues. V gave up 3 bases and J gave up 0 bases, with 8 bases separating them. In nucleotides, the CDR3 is TGTGCCAGCAGTGAGACTCAAAACCAAGAGACCCAGTACTTC. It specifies CASSETQNQETQYF. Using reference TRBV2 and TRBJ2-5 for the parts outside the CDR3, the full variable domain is EPEVTQTPSHQVTQMGQEVILRCVPISNHLYFYWYRQILGQKVEFLVSFYNNEISEKSEIFDDQFSVERPDGSNFTLKIRSTKLEDSAMYFCASSETQNQETQYFGPGTRLLVL.

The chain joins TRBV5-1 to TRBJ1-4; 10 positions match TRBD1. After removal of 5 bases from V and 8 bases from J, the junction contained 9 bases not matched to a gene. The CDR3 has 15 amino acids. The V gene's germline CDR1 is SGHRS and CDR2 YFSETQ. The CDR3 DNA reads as TGCGCCAGCAGAAATTCCGGGACAGGGGACGAAAAACTGTTTTTT. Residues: CASRNSGTGDEKLFF.

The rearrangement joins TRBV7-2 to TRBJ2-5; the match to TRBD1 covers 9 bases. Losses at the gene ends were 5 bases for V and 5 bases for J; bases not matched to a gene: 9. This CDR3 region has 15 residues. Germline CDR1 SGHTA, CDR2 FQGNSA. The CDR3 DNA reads TGTACCAGCAGCGGCCGGGACAGGGTGGATGAGACCCAGTACTTC. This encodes CTSSGRDRVDETQYF.

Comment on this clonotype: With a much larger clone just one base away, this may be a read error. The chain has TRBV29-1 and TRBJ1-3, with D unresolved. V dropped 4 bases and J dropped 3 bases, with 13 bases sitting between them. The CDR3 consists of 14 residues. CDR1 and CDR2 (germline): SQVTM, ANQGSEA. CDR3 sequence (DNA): TGCAGCGTTGCAGTTGGTCTAGGTGGAAACACCATATATTTT. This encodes CSVAVGLGGNTIYF.

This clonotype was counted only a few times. CDR3 DNA sequence: TGTGCCAGCAGCCCGACCAGGGTCGGCTATGGCTACACCTTC. Amino acid sequence: CASSPTRVGYGYTF. The chain combines TRBV9 with TRBJ1-2, with D perhaps TRBD1 (5 bases). CDR3 length equals 14 residues. Trimming took off 4 bases at V and 4 bases at J, with 14 bases between the two ends. CDR1 is SGDLS, CDR2 YYNGEE, per germline. Based on the CDR3 plus reference TRBV9 and TRBJ1-2, the full variable domain is DSGVTQTPKHLITATGQRVTLRCSPRSGDLSVYWYQQSLDQGLQFLIQYYNGEERAKGNILERFSAQQFPDLHSELNLSSLELGDSALYFCASSPTRVGYGYTFGSGTRLTVV.

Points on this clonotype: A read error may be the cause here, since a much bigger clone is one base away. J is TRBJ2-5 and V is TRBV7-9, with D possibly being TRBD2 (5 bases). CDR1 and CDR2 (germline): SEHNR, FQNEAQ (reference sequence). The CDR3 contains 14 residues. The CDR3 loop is CASSLGQLGDTRYF. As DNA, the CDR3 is TGTGCCAGCAGCTTAGGGCAGTTGGGAGATACCCGGTACTTC.

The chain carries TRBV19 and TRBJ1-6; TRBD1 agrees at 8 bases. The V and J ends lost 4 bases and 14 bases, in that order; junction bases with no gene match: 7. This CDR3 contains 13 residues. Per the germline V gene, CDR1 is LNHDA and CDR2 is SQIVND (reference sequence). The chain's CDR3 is CASSTRTGYTLHF. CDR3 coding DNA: TGTGCCAGTAGTACCCGGACAGGGTACACCCTCCACTTT.

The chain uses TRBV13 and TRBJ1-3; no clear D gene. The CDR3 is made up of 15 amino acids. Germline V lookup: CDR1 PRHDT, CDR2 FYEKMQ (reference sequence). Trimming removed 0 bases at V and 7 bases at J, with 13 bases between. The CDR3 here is CASSLGPPEPNTIYF. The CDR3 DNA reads TGTGCCAGCAGCTTAGGTCCCCCGGAGCCGAACACCATATATTTT.

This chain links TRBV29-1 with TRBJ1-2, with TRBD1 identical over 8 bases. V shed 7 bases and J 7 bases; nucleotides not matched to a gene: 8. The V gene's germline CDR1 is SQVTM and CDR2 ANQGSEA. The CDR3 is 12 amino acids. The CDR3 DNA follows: TGCAGCGCTAGGGACAGGATCTCTGGCTACACCTTC. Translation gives CSARDRISGYTF.

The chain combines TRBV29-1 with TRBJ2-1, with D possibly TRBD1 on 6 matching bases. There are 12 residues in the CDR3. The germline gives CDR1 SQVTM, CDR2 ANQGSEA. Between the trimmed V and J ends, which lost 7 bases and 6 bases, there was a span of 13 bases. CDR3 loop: CSAEPGANEQFF. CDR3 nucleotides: TGCAGCGCGGAGCCAGGGGCCAATGAGCAGTTCTTC.

CDR3 DNA sequence: TGCAGCGTTGGGATAATGAACACTGAAGCTTTCTTT. This encodes CSVGIMNTEAFF. The chain has TRBV29-1 and TRBJ1-1; D gene uncertain. The CDR3 is made up of 12 amino acids. The germline CDR1 and CDR2 sequences are SQVTM and ANQGSEA. V lost 4 bases and J lost 0, with 6 bases in between.